This entry is about one TCR beta chain. What it recognizes is unknown. This sample was taken from a study of cytomegalovirus exposure and HLA in healthy donors. Trimming removed 5 bases at V and 4 bases at J, with 9 bases between. Germline V CDR1 and CDR2: PRHDT, FYEKMQ (reference sequence). The CDR3 has 14 residues. Researchers ran the PCR with 60 Vbeta and 13 Jbeta primers. Assay used: immunoSEQ multiplex PCR; TCRdb lists only in-frame clones, some missing. This table holds 70,000 to 95,000 clones, less than 65% found once. General study findings and limits: DRB1 showed the most TCR associations and HLA-C the fewest in a later analysis, as rates varied by HLA locus. In a later analysis, V- and J-gene trimming of beta chains associated with a DCLRE1C missense variant, replicated independently.

The chain employs TRBV13 and TRBJ1-6; D ambiguous. The clonotype was recovered from a woman in her twenties or thirties in good health and CMV-seropositive. Input material: PBMCs. The CDR3 sequence: CASSAPKYNSPLHF. The CDR3 DNA is TGTGCCAGCAGCGCTCCTAAATATAATTCACCCCTCCACTTT.